The subject of this entry is one T cell receptor (beta chain). These data belong to a study of cytomegalovirus exposure and HLA in healthy donors. Study-wide background: Unique TCRs numbering about 85 million, obtained from HLA-typed donors, made up an early data release.

CDR3 length: 14 amino acids. V shed 6 bases and J 2 bases; nucleotides not matched to a gene: 5. Germline V lookup: CDR1 MNHEY, CDR2 SVGAGI. A multiplex PCR was run with 60 Vbeta primers and 13 Jbeta primers. Profiled with immunoSEQ multiplex PCR; TCRdb holds only in-frame clones, not every one. The repertoire has some 180,000 clones, 80% of them found once; the top ten carry approximately 2%. This sequence joins TRBV6-5 and TRBJ2-5; TRBD2 aligns across 8 bases. The receptor was isolated from a woman aged 25 to 45 in good health and CMV-seronegative. Sequencing used PBMCs. CDR3 sequence reads: CASRASGGQETQYF. The CDR3 nucleotides are TGTGCCAGCAGAGCCTCGGGGGGGCAAGAGACCCAGTACTTC.